Shown below are 13 T cell receptor beta chains from a single sample sequenced in a study of blood T cells in healthy people across ages. Combining a sample-barcoded 5' primer with a J-beta primer mix, a second PCR ran for roughly 7 to 12 cycles. From the 5' RACE reads, TCRdb called clonotypes with MiXCR, one entry per CDR3 protein. Found here are about 1,400,000 distinct CDR3 sequences, around 42% of them singletons; the top ten hold 7% to 9.5%. Sequenced: blood. These receptors came from a woman between 18 and 29 years old in good health.

This clonotype has only a few counts. The rearrangement links TRBV7-9 to TRBJ2-5; D unresolved. The CDR3 is 13 amino acids. The V and J ends lost 5 bases and 2 bases respectively, with 9 bases between them. Germline-derived CDR1 and CDR2 are SEHNR and FQNEAQ (reference sequence). The CDR3 DNA follows: TGTGCCAGCAGCGAACGGAATCAAGAGACCCAGTACTTC. Translated: CASSERNQETQYF.

The J gene is TRBJ1-1, the V gene TRBV7-9; the D gene is possibly TRBD1 (5 bases). The germline CDR1 and CDR2 sequences are SEHNR and FQNEAQ (reference sequence). The CDR3 extends over 14 amino acids. The V end was cut by 5 bases, the J end by 3 bases, with 13 bases between. CDR3 protein: CASSGPRDYTEAFF. The CDR3 nucleotides read TGTGCCAGCAGCGGTCCCAGGGACTACACTGAAGCTTTCTTT.

This clonotype was observed at least ten times. The J gene is TRBJ1-6, the V gene TRBV27; D is perhaps TRBD1 (5 bases). V lost 2 bases and J lost 2, with 7 bases in between. The CDR3 is made up of 15 amino acids. Germline values: CDR1 MNHEY, CDR2 SMNVEV (reference sequence). DNA of the CDR3: TGTGCCAGCAGTTTAGACAGCCCCTATAATTCACCCCTCCACTTT. Translated, it gives CASSLDSPYNSPLHF.

Only one count was recorded for this clonotype. Germline is not matched at one junction end, which may reflect a read error. V gene TRBV12-3 or TRBV12-4 combines with J gene TRBJ2-1; D is perhaps TRBD2 (5 bases). The CDR3 consists of 13 residues. The DNA for the CDR3 is TGTGCCAGCAGCCAACTAGTGGGGAATGGGCAGTTCTTC. It translates to CASSQLVGNGQFF.

The rearrangement uses TRBV4-1 and TRBJ2-1; TRBD2 agrees at 9 bases. From germline, CDR1 is MGHRA and CDR2 YSYEKL. The trim removed 0 bases at V and 10 bases at J, leaving 7 bases unmatched. The CDR3 is made up of 15 amino acids. CDR3 DNA: TGCGCCAGCAGCCAAGATCGGAGTAGCGGGAGAGAGCAGTTCTTC. Its translation is CASSQDRSSGREQFF.

The V and J genes are TRBV9 and TRBJ2-7; weak D call: TRBD2 (5 bases). V lost 0 bases, J lost 3 bases, and 10 bases lay in between. Germline values: CDR1 SGDLS, CDR2 YYNGEE. The length of the CDR3 is 14 residues. CDR3 bases: TGTGCCAGCAGCGTAGCTACAGCGGACTACGAGCAGTACTTC. Residues: CASSVATADYEQYF.

The chain recombines TRBV6-2 or TRBV6-3 with TRBJ2-3, with D possibly matching TRBD1 (6 bases). The germline V gene encodes CDR1 MNHEY and CDR2 SVGEGT. The CDR3 extends over 14 amino acids. V lost 8 bases and J lost 1, with 13 bases in between. CDR3 protein: CASLRGRGTDTQYF. In DNA form, the CDR3 reads TGTGCCAGCCTCAGGGGCAGGGGCACAGATACGCAGTATTTT.

The V call is TRBV2, the J call TRBJ2-1, with D possibly being TRBD2 (6 bases). This CDR3 comprises 14 residues. V was trimmed by 3 bases and J by 11 bases, leaving 17 bases between them. Germline V gene lookup returns CDR1 SNHLY and CDR2 FYNNEI. CDR3 amino acids: CASSDRGRTNKQFF. CDR3 in DNA: TGTGCCAGCAGTGACCGGGGGAGAACGAATAAGCAGTTCTTC.

This clonotype was picked up many times. This chain links TRBV7-2 with TRBJ2-5, with 11 bases identical to TRBD2. The CDR3 extends over 15 amino acids. After removal of 5 bases from V and 1 base from J, the junction contained 3 bases not matched to a gene. Germline loops: CDR1 SGHTA, CDR2 FQGNSA. The CDR3 loop reads CASSLGTSGQETQYF. The CDR3 bases are TGTGCCAGCAGCCTCGGGACTAGCGGCCAAGAGACCCAGTACTTC.

This clonotype turned up a few times. The chain has TRBV6-6 and TRBJ2-5; 8 nucleotides match TRBD2. This CDR3 has 16 amino acids. Per the germline V gene, CDR1 is MNHNY and CDR2 is SVGAGI (reference sequence). V lost 5 bases, J lost 1 base, and 9 bases stayed unmatched. Here the CDR3 DNA reads TGTGCCAGCAGTCCACGGGGGGGCCCTGTCCAAGAGACCCAGTACTTC. It encodes CASSPRGGPVQETQYF.

The V gene is TRBV29-1, the J gene TRBJ1-5; maybe TRBD1 (6 bases). Germline CDR1 SQVTM, CDR2 ANQGSEA. Trimming cost V 7 bases and J 8 bases, with 15 bases left between them. The CDR3 has 12 residues. CDR3 sequence: CSARQGSEPQHF. DNA for the CDR3: TGCAGCGCCCGTCAGGGGAGCGAGCCCCAGCATTTT.

The V and J genes are TRBV4-1 and TRBJ2-1, with TRBD2 identical over 8 bases. Germline V gene lookup returns CDR1 MGHRA and CDR2 YSYEKL. This CDR3 region has 14 residues. Germline trimming cut 1 base from V and 8 bases from J; bases unmatched to any gene: 4. The CDR3 region is CASSQAAGGDEQFF. The CDR3 DNA reads as TGCGCCAGCAGCCAAGCGGCGGGGGGCGATGAGCAGTTCTTC.

This sequence joins TRBV28 and TRBJ2-7; perhaps D is TRBD1 or TRBD2 (5 bases each). Looked up from germline, CDR1 is MDHEN and CDR2 is SYDVKM. The CDR3 spans 14 residues. Trimming took 6 bases from V and 0 from J, leaving 12 bases between them. The CDR3 DNA is TGTGCCAGCAGGGGGGTCATAAGCTCCTACGAGCAGTACTTC. Encoded protein: CASRGVISSYEQYF.